The present TCR beta chain was sequenced within a study of T-cell memory formation after mild COVID-19. Each CDR3 protein gets one entry after TCRdb re-called the 5' RACE reads with MiXCR. The profile shows around 340,000 distinct CDR3 sequences, 21% of them singletons. Germline V lookup: CDR1 MNHEY, CDR2 SMNVEV (reference sequence). This CDR3 has 15 amino acids. The ends were cut back, 6 bases at V and 2 bases at J, with 14 bases in the middle. V is TRBV27 and J is TRBJ1-5; tentatively, D is TRBD1 (6 bases). Input material: PBMCs or a T cell subset sorted from them (not recorded which). This receptor was identified in an adult woman who had mild COVID-19 (a few samples of this study predate the infection). Cell type and time point are not known. In nucleotides, the CDR3 is TGTGCCAGCAGACCAGGGGCGTCGGGCAATCAGCCCCAGCATTTT. Residues: CASRPGASGNQPQHF.